Listed here are 6 T cell receptor beta chains from one sample, sequenced in a study of blood T cells in healthy people across ages. Sample-barcoded 5' priming and a J-beta primer mix drove a second PCR of about 6 to 12 cycles. From the 5' RACE reads, TCRdb called clonotypes with MiXCR, one entry per CDR3 protein. The sample yields 550,000 to 700,000 distinct CDR3 sequences, 27% seen once. Material: blood. The receptors originated from a woman in her seventies in good health.

This chain joins TRBV4-2 and TRBJ2-3, with TRBD1 as a possible D gene (6 bases). V lost 0 bases, J lost 1 base, and 17 bases lay in between. In germline, CDR1 is LGHNA, CDR2 YNFKEQ. This CDR3 has 18 residues. CDR3: CASSQELQGSGGTDTQYF. CDR3 in DNA: TGTGCCAGCAGCCAAGAATTACAGGGTAGTGGGGGCACAGATACGCAGTATTTT.

This clonotype has only a few counts. The chain is built from TRBV4-2 and TRBJ2-7, with TRBD2 matching 9 bases. J gave up 7 bases and V 0 bases, and 10 bases lay outside the gene matches. CDR3 length: 16 residues. Germline V lookup: CDR1 LGHNA, CDR2 YNFKEQ. This CDR3 is CASSQDLVAGAGEQYF. The DNA of the CDR3 is TGTGCCAGCAGCCAAGATTTAGTAGCGGGGGCGGGAGAGCAGTACTTC.

The chain links TRBV20-1 to TRBJ2-5, with D perhaps assigned TRBD1 or TRBD2 (6 bases each). The germline V gene encodes CDR1 DFQATT and CDR2 SNEGSKA (reference sequence). This CDR3 comprises 13 residues. V lost 5 bases and J 4 bases, leaving 14 bases between the germline ends. CDR3 sequence (DNA): TGCAGTGCTTTTGAGGGGGGAACAGAGACCCAGTACTTC. Protein: CSAFEGGTETQYF.

This chain links TRBV10-3 with TRBJ2-4; weak D call: TRBD1 (5 bases). The CDR3 runs 16 residues. V shed 1 base and J shed 2 bases, with 12 bases lying between them. Germline loops: CDR1 ENHRY, CDR2 SYGVKD. CDR3 nucleotide sequence: TGTGCCATCAGTGAGTTCGAAGGGGTGTCCAAAAACATTCAGTACTTC. It specifies CAISEFEGVSKNIQYF.

Written as DNA, the CDR3 is TGCAGTGCTCGCCGTGACGGCAGACAGGGAGCCTACGAGCAGTACTTC. Translation gives CSARRDGRQGAYEQYF. The V and J genes are TRBV20-1 and TRBJ2-7; 7 bases match TRBD1. Germline CDR1 reads DFQATT; CDR2 reads SNEGSKA (reference sequence). This CDR3 region has 16 residues. The ends lost 5 bases at V and 2 bases at J; junction bases unmatched: 15.

This clonotype appeared many times. The chain combines TRBV21-1 with TRBJ1-1. TRBV21-1 is a known pseudogene. The CDR3 has 11 residues. The CDR3 reads CASIRDPEAFF. For the CDR3, the DNA is TGTGCCAGCATTAGAGATCCTGAAGCTTTCTTT.